A selection of T cell receptor beta chains follows, all from one sample in a study of blood T cell repertoires in COVID-19. Clones were read by immunoSEQ multiplex PCR, and TCRdb kept only the in-frame ones, dropping some. The table lists 80,000 or so clones, 70% to 75% of them singletons, with 4.5% to 6% in the top ten. Sequencing used peripheral blood. The receptors here all came from a man aged 50-59 years with active or convalescent COVID-19. Both conserved end residues are part of each CDR3. Fields, in order: V gene, D gene, clone size, J gene, CDR3 protein, CDR3 DNA. D genes are given only for firm matches. Clone size, where shown, is once, few, many, or a class for clones that have expanded.

TRBV19	TRBD2	-	TRBJ2-3	CASSSGLAGLTDTQYF	TGTGCCAGTAGTAGCGGACTAGCGGGGCTCACAGATACGCAGTATTTT
TRBV11-2	-	-	TRBJ2-7	CASSLTYEQYF	TGTGCCAGCAGCCTAACCTACGAGCAGTACTTC
TRBV4-1	-	-	TRBJ2-3	CASSQDEGAGTQYF	TGCGCCAGCAGCCAAGATGAGGGCGCGGGTACGCAGTATTTT
TRBV7-2	-	-	TRBJ1-1	CASSPGGTSVTAFF	TGTGCCAGCAGCCCGGGGGGGACCTCCGTCACGGCTTTCTTT
TRBV28	-	few	TRBJ1-5	CASSPNSQPQHF	TGTGCCAGCAGCCCAAACAGCCAGCCCCAGCATTTT
TRBV20-1	-	-	TRBJ1-1	CSAPGQIEAFF	TGCAGTGCTCCCGGACAGATTGAAGCTTTCTTT
TRBV6-1	TRBD1	medium-sized	TRBJ1-2	CASSETGVAGYTF	TGTGCCAGCAGTGAGACAGGGGTGGCGGGCTACACCTTC
TRBV19	-	-	TRBJ2-5	CASSIPSGRQTQYF	TGTGCCAGTAGTATTCCCTCGGGGAGACAGACCCAGTACTTC
TRBV19	-	-	TRBJ1-6	CASSIVDSPLHF	TGTGCCAGTAGTATAGTGGACAGCCCCCTCCACTTT
TRBV5-5	-	once	TRBJ1-2	CASSLDQVYGYTF	TGTGCCAGCAGCTTGGATCAGGTCTATGGCTACACCTTC
TRBV7-9	TRBD1	-	TRBJ2-3	CASSPTGVPDTQYF	TGTGCCAGCAGCCCGACAGGGGTTCCGGATACGCAGTATTTT
TRBV11-1	-	-	TRBJ2-3	CASSLTYTDTQYF	TGTGCCAGCAGCTTAACCTACACAGATACGCAGTATTTT
TRBV14	-	-	TRBJ1-2	CASSQDAPGYGYTF	TGTGCCAGCAGCCAAGACGCCCCGGGGTATGGCTACACCTTC
TRBV27	-	-	TRBJ2-2	CASRRSRANTGELFF	TGTGCCAGCAGAAGGTCCAGGGCTAACACCGGGGAGCTGTTTTTT
TRBV6-6	TRBD2	-	TRBJ2-5	CASSYAGERETQYF	TGTGCCAGCAGTTACGCGGGGGAGCGAGAGACCCAGTACTTC
TRBV11-3	TRBD2	-	TRBJ2-1	CARAEDRGGGAYEQFF	TGTGCCCGCGCGGAGGACCGGGGCGGGGGGGCCTATGAGCAGTTCTTC
TRBV4-3	TRBD2	-	TRBJ2-5	CASTLLAEKETQYF	TGCGCCAGTACTCTACTAGCGGAAAAAGAGACCCAGTACTTC
TRBV19	-	-	TRBJ1-6	CASSLRNSPLHF	TGTGCCAGTAGTCTGAGGAATTCACCCCTCCACTTT
TRBV6-5	-	few	TRBJ2-4	CASSIGVTKNIQYF	TGTGCCAGCAGTATAGGGGTAACCAAAAACATTCAGTACTTC
TRBV5-1	TRBD1	-	TRBJ2-3	CASSSGTGLGDTQYF	TGCGCCAGCAGCTCCGGGACAGGGCTAGGAGATACGCAGTATTTT
TRBV2	TRBD2	-	TRBJ2-4	CASSAGGGRWIQYF	TGTGCCAGCAGTGCCGGGGGGGGTAGATGGATTCAGTACTTC
TRBV24-1	TRBD1	-	TRBJ2-3	CATSDPRTGSTDTQYF	TGTGCCACCAGTGATCCGCGGACAGGGAGCACAGATACGCAGTATTTT
TRBV6-1	-	few	TRBJ1-2	CASSEGSFYGYTF	TGTGCCAGCAGTGAGGGCAGTTTCTATGGCTACACCTTC
TRBV6-2/TRBV6-3	-	-	TRBJ2-7	CASSYSSGHSYEQYF	TGTGCCAGCAGTTACTCGTCAGGGCACAGCTACGAGCAGTACTTC
TRBV6-4	TRBD2	-	TRBJ2-3	CASSSRAGGNTDTQYF	TGTGCCAGCAGTTCCCGTGCGGGGGGAAACACAGATACGCAGTATTTT
TRBV30	-	few	TRBJ2-7	CAWSVQDYEQYF	TGTGCCTGGAGTGTACAGGACTACGAGCAGTACTTC
TRBV18	TRBD1	-	TRBJ1-5	CASSPPGQPENQPQHF	TGTGCCAGCTCACCACCGGGACAGCCGGAGAATCAGCCCCAGCATTTT
TRBV11-2	-	few	TRBJ1-6	CASSPAARNSPLHF	TGTGCCAGCAGCCCCGCCGCGAGGAATTCACCCCTCCACTTT